This TCR beta chain was obtained from a study of regulatory T cells in long-lasting Graves disease. Study-wide findings and caveats: Samples came from peripheral blood alone, without thyroid tissue. The persistent group shared around 2,600 public clonotypes, more than the 950 to 1,000 shared by new patients.

Remarks on this clonotype: Its specificity is not known.

Investigators prepared the TCR beta libraries by applying iRepertoire HTBI primers and Arm-PCR of CDR3 regions. TCRdb re-derived calls from the multiplex PCR reads in MiXCR, one entry per CDR3 protein. Of 550,000 to 700,000 distinct CDR3 sequences in the sample, about 16% were seen once. There are 15 residues in the CDR3. V was cut by 4 bases and J by 2 bases, with 13 bases left in between. Germline V gives CDR1 MDHEN, CDR2 SYDVKM. This sample's time point: newly diagnosed GD, antithyroid drugs for less than 3 months. PBMCs were the source of the RNA used for TCR sequencing. These same records also appear under a second study, on T cells in Graves' hyperthyroidism and ophthalmopathy. This second study says: Using the HTBI primer set, a first-round RT-PCR was run on the TCR CDR3.

The sample here was peripheral blood mononuclear cells (PBMCs), taken at new diagnosis, from a patient treated with antithyroid drugs. The TCR originated in a man aged 18 to 29 with Graves disease. The chain carries TRBV28 and TRBJ2-3; no reliable D call. CDR3 bases: TGTGCCAGCAGTTATGAGAGGCCAGACACAGATACGCAGTATTTT. Amino acid sequence: CASSYERPDTDTQYF.